The sequence of this TCR beta chain was determined in a study of identical twins. This clonotype was counted a few times. Antigen unknown. With V trimmed by 3 bases and J by 7 bases, 8 bases remained unmatched. Germline V gene lookup returns CDR1 KGHSH and CDR2 LQKENI. The CDR3 spans 17 residues. Template switching introduced a universal primer site, and the cDNA bore unique molecular identifiers. TCRdb reprocessed the 5' RACE reads via MiXCR and lists one record per CDR3 protein. This sample has some 500,000 distinct CDR3 sequences, with approximately 14% found just once. Study-wide points: The study drew conclusions from cross-sectional statistical analysis, not from following the same donors.

The data were also submitted as part of a second study, on yellow fever vaccine responses in identical twins.

The sample taken for sequencing was CD4+ T cells sorted from blood. The chain combines TRBV18 with TRBJ2-3; 15 bases map to TRBD2. This receptor was obtained from a woman aged 18-35 years in good health. The CDR3 loop is CASSPTGLAGGPNTQYF. CDR3 nucleotide sequence: TGTGCCAGCTCACCTACTGGACTAGCGGGAGGGCCAAATACGCAGTATTTT.